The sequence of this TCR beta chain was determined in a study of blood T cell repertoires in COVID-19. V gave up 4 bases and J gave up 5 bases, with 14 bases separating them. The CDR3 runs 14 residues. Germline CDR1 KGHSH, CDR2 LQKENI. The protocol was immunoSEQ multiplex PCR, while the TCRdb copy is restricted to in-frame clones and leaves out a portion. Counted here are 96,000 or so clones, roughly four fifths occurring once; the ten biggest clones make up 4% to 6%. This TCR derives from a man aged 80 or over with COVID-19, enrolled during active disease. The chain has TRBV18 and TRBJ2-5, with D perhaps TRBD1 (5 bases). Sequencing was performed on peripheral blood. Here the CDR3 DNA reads TGTGCCAGCTCACTCTTAGGGGCGCGGGAGACCCAGTACTTC. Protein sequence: CASSLLGARETQYF.